The following is a T cell receptor beta chain sequence with its context. Its antigen is still unknown. This sample was taken from a study of cytomegalovirus exposure and HLA in healthy donors. PCR employed 60 Vbeta and 13 Jbeta primers. The table came from immunoSEQ multiplex PCR; TCRdb's copy has only in-frame clones and leaves some out. The profile shows 200,000 to 250,000 clones, approximately 79% of them singletons. Study-level results: It was only CMV serostatus that was available as immune exposure information.

This CDR3 comprises 16 residues. Germline-derived CDR1 and CDR2 are SGDLS and YYNGEE. Losses at the gene ends were 4 bases for V and 0 bases for J; bases not matched to a gene: 5. Sequenced material: PBMCs. The gene calls are TRBV9 and TRBJ2-3; 10 bases are a match to TRBD2. This TCR came from a man aged 50 or older in good health and CMV-seronegative. The CDR3 loop is CASSPQTSGSTDTQYF. CDR3 nucleotides: TGTGCCAGCAGCCCGCAGACTAGCGGGAGCACAGATACGCAGTATTTT.